The present T cell receptor (beta chain) was sequenced within a study of low-dose radiotherapy and immunotherapy resistance in tumors. Looking at the study overall: For Cohort 1, fractions of 0.5 Gy were given every 2 weeks, reaching 6.5 Gy overall. Daily oral aspirin at 300 mg began on cycle 1 day 1 and lasted four cycles.

V was pared by 2 bases and J by 7 bases, with 18 bases between. The CDR3 is 15 amino acids. Germline V gene data show CDR1 as SGHTS and CDR2 as YDEGEE. Both TCRalpha and TCRbeta chains were reverse transcribed with V-gene-specific primers. TCR amplification involved roughly 21 PCR cycles with a constant-region primer and V-primer adapter. TCRdb re-analysed the reads in MiXCR, keeping a single row per CDR3 protein. The data show about 11,000 distinct CDR3 sequences, approximately 60% seen once. There are a few counts of this clonotype. As their treatment, donors received nivolumab, ipilimumab, aspirin, low-dose cyclophosphamide and low-dose radiotherapy. Tumors of eligible patients were advanced, solid and lacking tumor-infiltrating lymphocytes.

This chain links TRBV5-8 with TRBJ1-2; D is uncertain. This TCR derives from a human donor with advanced metastatic prostate, ovarian, gallbladder or colorectal cancer (not recorded which). This table probably holds off-target reads from a library built for another chain. The CDR3 is CASSLVRQPLGGYTF. CDR3 sequence (DNA): TGTGCCAGCAGCTTAGTCCGGCAACCCCTGGGTGGCTACACCTTC.